A single sample gave rise to the 10 T cell receptor beta chains below, sequenced in a study of T cell changes during pregnancy in multiple sclerosis. Some clones are missing from TCRdb's copy, which holds only in-frame ones; the method was immunoSEQ multiplex PCR. The sample yields 75,000 to 95,000 clones, 93% seen once. Sequencing used peripheral blood, obtained in the second trimester of pregnancy. Source of these receptors: a female donor with multiple sclerosis, enrolled in a pregnancy study.

This rearrangement joins TRBV9 to TRBJ2-2; 10 bases agree with TRBD2. Germline V gene data show CDR1 as SGDLS and CDR2 as YYNGEE. V lost 5 bases and J lost 6; bases outside the gene matches: 4. The CDR3 is 14 amino acids. This CDR3 is CASSRSGGAGELFF. CDR3 DNA sequence: TGTGCCAGCAGTCGCAGCGGGGGGGCCGGGGAGCTGTTTTTT.

The rearrangement uses TRBV5-5 and TRBJ1-2; TRBD1 aligns across 10 bases. This CDR3 comprises 16 residues. Unmatched junction bases numbered 13, after V lost 6 bases and J lost 5 bases. Germline-derived CDR1 and CDR2 are SGHKS and YYEKEE (reference sequence). The CDR3 DNA reads as TGTGCCAGCAATTCCGGGACAGGGGCGGTTAGGTATGGCTACACCTTC. It encodes CASNSGTGAVRYGYTF.

The chain couples TRBV9 to TRBJ1-2, with a possible D match to TRBD1 (6 bases). The CDR3 is 14 amino acids. V shed 4 bases and J shed 5 bases, with 15 bases lying between them. CDR1 is SGDLS and CDR2 is YYNGEE in the germline V gene. The CDR3 loop reads CASSTGGGEYGYTF. The CDR3 DNA is TGTGCCAGCAGCACAGGTGGGGGCGAATATGGCTACACCTTC.

The genes are TRBV4-2 and TRBJ1-2; perhaps TRBD1 as D (5 bases). Germline values: CDR1 LGHNA, CDR2 YNFKEQ. Trimming took off 0 bases at V and 5 bases at J, with 19 bases between the two ends. This CDR3 has 17 residues. For the CDR3, the DNA is TGTGCCAGCAGCCAAGATAGGATTAAGGGGAATAGATATGGCTACACCTTC. This sequence encodes CASSQDRIKGNRYGYTF.

This clone was seen more than once but under ten times. The rearrangement links TRBV6-6 to TRBJ1-2; 9 bases line up with TRBD1. Looked up from germline, CDR1 is MNHNY and CDR2 is SVGAGI (reference sequence). CDR3 length: 15 amino acids. V shed 5 bases and J 2 bases; nucleotides not matched to a gene: 6. Here the CDR3 reads CASSIDRGRNYGYTF. The CDR3 nucleotides are TGTGCCAGCAGTATCGACAGGGGGAGAAACTATGGCTACACCTTC.

The CDR3 loop is CASRLGRLNTEAFF. In DNA, the CDR3 is TGTGCCAGCAGACTAGGACGGTTGAACACTGAAGCTTTCTTT. J is TRBJ1-1 and V is TRBV6-1; no clear D. The CDR3 covers 14 residues. Trimming took off 6 bases at V and 0 bases at J, with 11 bases between the two ends. Germline CDR1 and CDR2: MNHNS and SASEGT.

The CDR3 region has the DNA TGCAGCGTTCAGAATACGAACACTGAAGCTTTCTTT. Translation: CSVQNTNTEAFF. The chain is built from TRBV29-1 and TRBJ1-1; no firm D call. The CDR3 runs 12 residues. Trimming removed 5 bases at V and 1 base at J, with 8 bases between. Germline V lookup: CDR1 SQVTM, CDR2 ANQGSEA.

The genes are TRBV27 and TRBJ2-2; no reliable D call. This CDR3 comprises 14 residues. Trimming removed 2 bases from V and 6 bases from J, with 10 bases in between. Germline values: CDR1 MNHEY, CDR2 SMNVEV (reference sequence). The CDR3 coding sequence is TGTGCCAGCAGTTTAGGTCTGGGCCCCGGGGAGCTGTTTTTT. Translating it yields CASSLGLGPGELFF.

The chain carries TRBV5-4 and TRBJ1-2, with D perhaps matching TRBD1 (5 bases). Per germline, CDR1 SGHNT and CDR2 YYREEE (reference sequence). Trimming cost V 0 bases and J 4 bases, with 19 bases left between them. The CDR3 runs to 17 residues. CDR3 region: CASSLASGPRSGYGYTF. The CDR3 DNA sequence: TGTGCCAGCAGCTTGGCCTCAGGGCCCAGGTCGGGCTATGGCTACACCTTC.

This clone was counted once. This chain connects TRBV6-1 to TRBJ1-2; D not resolved. From germline, CDR1 is MNHNS and CDR2 SASEGT. This CDR3 comprises 16 residues. Trimming took 2 bases from V and 5 from J, leaving 18 bases between them. The CDR3 DNA follows: TGTGCCAGCAGTGAAATTGACATCCTCCTCAATTATGGCTACACCTTC. Translated: CASSEIDILLNYGYTF.